The clone carrying this TCR beta chain was seen a single time. In the study's own analysis: Scientists estimated how many nucleated cells there were by amplifying reference gene primers. This table comes from immunoSEQ multiplex PCR, and its TCRdb copy is limited to in-frame clones, with some not included. V and J calls plus clone size are reproduced from that table; the DNA served to infer D and trimming. The sample shows around 300,000 clones, approximately 92% of them seen only once. Germline V gene sequence: CDR1 MNHEY, CDR2 SVGAGI. The CDR3 has 14 amino acids. V shed 5 bases and J shed 6 bases, with 11 bases lying between them. This sample was taken from a study of blood T cell repertoires in COVID-19. Across the study: Acute and convalescent COVID-19 specimens originated in the United States, Italy and Spain. The analysed material was cDNA or gDNA that came from T cells, B-cell-depleted T cells, or PBMCs.

Participants were aged about 18 to 89 years, lived in 20 to 25 US areas, and enrolled virtually. Material: PBMCs or T cells enriched from blood (not recorded which). This TCR came from a woman aged 18-30 years who had recovered from COVID-19. The V and J genes are TRBV6-5 and TRBJ2-6, with D maybe TRBD1 (6 bases). DNA of the CDR3: TGTGCCAGCAGTAAGGGGGAAGAGGCCAACGTCCTGACTTTC. This sequence encodes CASSKGEEANVLTF.